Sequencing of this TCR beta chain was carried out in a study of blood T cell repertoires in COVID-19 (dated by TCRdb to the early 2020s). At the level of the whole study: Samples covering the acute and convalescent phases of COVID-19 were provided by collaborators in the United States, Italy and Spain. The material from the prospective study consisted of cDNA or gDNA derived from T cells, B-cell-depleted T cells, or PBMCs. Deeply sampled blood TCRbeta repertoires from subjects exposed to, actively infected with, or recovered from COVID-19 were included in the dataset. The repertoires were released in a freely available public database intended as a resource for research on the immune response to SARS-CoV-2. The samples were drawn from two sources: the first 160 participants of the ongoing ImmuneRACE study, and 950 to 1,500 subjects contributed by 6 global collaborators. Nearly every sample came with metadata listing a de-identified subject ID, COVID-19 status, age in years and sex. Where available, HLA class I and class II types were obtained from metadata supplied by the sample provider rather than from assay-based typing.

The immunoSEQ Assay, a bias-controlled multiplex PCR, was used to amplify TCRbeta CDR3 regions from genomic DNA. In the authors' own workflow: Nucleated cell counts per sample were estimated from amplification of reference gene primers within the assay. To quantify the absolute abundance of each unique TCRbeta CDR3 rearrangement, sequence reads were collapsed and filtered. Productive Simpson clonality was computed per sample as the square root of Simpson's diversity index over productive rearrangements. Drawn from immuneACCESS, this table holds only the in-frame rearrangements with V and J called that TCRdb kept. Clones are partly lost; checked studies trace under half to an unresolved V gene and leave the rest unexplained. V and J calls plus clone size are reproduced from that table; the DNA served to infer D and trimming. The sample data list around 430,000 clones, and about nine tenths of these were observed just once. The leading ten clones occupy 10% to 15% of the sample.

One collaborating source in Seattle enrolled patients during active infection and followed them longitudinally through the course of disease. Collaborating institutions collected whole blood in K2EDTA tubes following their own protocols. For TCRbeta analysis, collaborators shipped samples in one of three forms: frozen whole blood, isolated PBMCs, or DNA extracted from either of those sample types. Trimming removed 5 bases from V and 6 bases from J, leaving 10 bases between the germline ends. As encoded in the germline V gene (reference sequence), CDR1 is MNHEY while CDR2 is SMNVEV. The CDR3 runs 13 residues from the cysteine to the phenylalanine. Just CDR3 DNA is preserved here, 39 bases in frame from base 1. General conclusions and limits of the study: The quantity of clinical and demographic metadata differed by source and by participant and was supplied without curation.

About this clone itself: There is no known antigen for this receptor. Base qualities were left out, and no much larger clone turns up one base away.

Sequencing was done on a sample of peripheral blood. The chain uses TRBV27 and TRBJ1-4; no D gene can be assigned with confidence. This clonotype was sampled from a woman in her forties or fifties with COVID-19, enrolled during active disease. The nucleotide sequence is TGTGCCAGCAGTGGAGGGAACCATGAAAAACTGTTTTTT. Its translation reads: CASSGGNHEKLFF.